This TCR beta chain stems from a study of blood T cell repertoires in COVID-19 (dated by TCRdb to the early 2020s). Describing the broader study: Collaborator samples came from the United States, Italy and Spain and covered acute and convalescent phases of COVID-19. Samples were obtained from the ongoing ImmuneRACE study (first 160 participants) and from about 1,300 subjects provided by 6 global collaborators. Nearly every sample came with metadata listing a de-identified subject ID, COVID-19 status, age in years and sex. The material from the prospective study consisted of cDNA or gDNA derived from T cells, B-cell-depleted T cells, or PBMCs. The repertoires were released in a freely available public database meant as a resource for research on the immune response to SARS-CoV-2. Subjects who had been exposed to COVID-19, were actively infected with it, or had recovered from it provided the deeply sampled blood TCRbeta repertoires that made up the dataset. Where available, HLA class I and class II types were taken from metadata supplied by the sample provider and were not determined by assay-based typing.

For this clone: The antigen this receptor binds is unknown. No base quality values were provided; no much bigger clone lies one nucleotide off.

TCRbeta CDR3 regions were amplified from genomic DNA by means of the immunoSEQ Assay, a bias-controlled multiplex PCR. The paper's data handling went like this. Nucleated cell counts per sample were estimated from amplification of reference gene primers within the assay. To quantify the absolute abundance of each unique TCRbeta CDR3 rearrangement, sequence reads were collapsed and filtered. For each sample, productive Simpson clonality was calculated by taking the square root of Simpson's diversity index across productive rearrangements. Held by TCRdb, this immuneACCESS table contains in-frame sequences only and omits some clones. Under half of the omission traces to an unresolved V gene where checked; the cause of the rest is unknown. V, J and clone size are taken as reported in that table, and D and trimming were inferred from the DNA itself. The sample data list just over 200,000 clones, and around 84% of these were observed just once. Approximately 5.9% of the sample comes from the top ten.

The collaborating institutions used their own protocols to collect whole blood in K2EDTA tubes. For TCRbeta analysis, collaborators shipped samples in one of three forms: frozen whole blood, isolated PBMCs, or DNA extracted from either of those sample types. Trimming at the junction amounts to 6 bases on V and 2 bases on J, and the germline ends lie 18 bases apart. Including the terminal cysteine and phenylalanine, the CDR3 comprises 16 residues. Only the CDR3 region is kept as DNA, spanning 48 bases read in frame from base 1. The germline V gene sets CDR1 to KGHSH and CDR2 to LQKENI. General conclusions and limits of the study: Clinical and demographic metadata were provided uncurated, with the amount varying by source and participant.

The sequence links TRBV18 to TRBJ2-3; TRBD2 is a possible D gene, resting on 7 matching bases. The sequencing input was peripheral blood. The TCR was taken from an elderly man with acute or convalescent COVID-19. The encoded CDR3 is CASSPPTGGLTDTQYF. The sequenced DNA is TGTGCCAGCTCCCCCCCGACGGGGGGCCTCACAGATACGCAGTATTTT.